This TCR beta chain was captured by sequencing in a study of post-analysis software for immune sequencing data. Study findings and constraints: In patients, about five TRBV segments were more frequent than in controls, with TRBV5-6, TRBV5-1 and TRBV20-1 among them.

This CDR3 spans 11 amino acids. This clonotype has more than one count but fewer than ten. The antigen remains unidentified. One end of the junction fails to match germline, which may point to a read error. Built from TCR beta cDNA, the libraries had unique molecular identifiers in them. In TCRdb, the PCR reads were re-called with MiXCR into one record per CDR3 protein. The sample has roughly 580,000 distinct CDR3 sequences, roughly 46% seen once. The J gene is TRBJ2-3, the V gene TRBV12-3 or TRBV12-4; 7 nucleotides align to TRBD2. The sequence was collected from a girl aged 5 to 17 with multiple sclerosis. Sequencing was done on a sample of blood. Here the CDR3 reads CASSGLDAQYF. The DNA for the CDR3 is TGTGCCAGCAGCGGACTAGATGCGCAGTATTTT.